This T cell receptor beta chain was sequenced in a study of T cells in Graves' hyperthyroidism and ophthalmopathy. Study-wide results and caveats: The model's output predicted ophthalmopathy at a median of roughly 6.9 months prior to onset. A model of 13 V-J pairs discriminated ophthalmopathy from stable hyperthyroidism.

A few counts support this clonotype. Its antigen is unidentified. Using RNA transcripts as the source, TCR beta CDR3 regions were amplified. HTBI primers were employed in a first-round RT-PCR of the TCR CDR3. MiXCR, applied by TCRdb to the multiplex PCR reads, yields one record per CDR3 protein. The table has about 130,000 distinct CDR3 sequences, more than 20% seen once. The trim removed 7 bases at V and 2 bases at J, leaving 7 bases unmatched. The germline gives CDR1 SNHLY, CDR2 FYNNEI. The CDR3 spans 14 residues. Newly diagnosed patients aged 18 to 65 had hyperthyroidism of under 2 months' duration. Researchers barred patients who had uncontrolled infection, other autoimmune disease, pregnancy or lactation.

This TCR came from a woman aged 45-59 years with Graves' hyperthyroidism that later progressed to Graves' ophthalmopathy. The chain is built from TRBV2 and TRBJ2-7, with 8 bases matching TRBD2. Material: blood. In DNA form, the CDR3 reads TGTGCCAGCAACATCGCGGGAGGAGCCTACGAGCAGTACTTC. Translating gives CASNIAGGAYEQYF.